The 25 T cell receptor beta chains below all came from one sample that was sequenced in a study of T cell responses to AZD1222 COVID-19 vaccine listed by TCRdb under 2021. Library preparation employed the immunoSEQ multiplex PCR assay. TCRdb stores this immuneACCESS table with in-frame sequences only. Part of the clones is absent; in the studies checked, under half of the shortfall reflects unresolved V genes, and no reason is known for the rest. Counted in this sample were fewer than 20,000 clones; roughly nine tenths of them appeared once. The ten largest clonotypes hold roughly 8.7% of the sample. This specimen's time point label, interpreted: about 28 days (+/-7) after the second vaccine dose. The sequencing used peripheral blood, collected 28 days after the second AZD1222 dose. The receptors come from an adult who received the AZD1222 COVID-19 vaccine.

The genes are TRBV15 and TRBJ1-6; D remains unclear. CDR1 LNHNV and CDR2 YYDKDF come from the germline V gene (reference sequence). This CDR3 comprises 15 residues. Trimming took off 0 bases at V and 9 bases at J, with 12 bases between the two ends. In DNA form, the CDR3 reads TGTGCCACCAGCAGAGATCGAACACTTGGTTCACCCCTCCACTTT. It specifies CATSRDRTLGSPLHF.

CDR3 amino acids: CATSRDISEAFF. The CDR3 DNA reads as TGTGCCACCAGCAGAGATATCAGTGAAGCTTTCTTT. This chain links TRBV15 with TRBJ1-1; D unresolved. V shed 0 bases and J shed 7 bases, with 6 bases lying between them. The V gene's germline CDR1 is LNHNV and CDR2 YYDKDF (reference sequence). CDR3 length: 12 residues.

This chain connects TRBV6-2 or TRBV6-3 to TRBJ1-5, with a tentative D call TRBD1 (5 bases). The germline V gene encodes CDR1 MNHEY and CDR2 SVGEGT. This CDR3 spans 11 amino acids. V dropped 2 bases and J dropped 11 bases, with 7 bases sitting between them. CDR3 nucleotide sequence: TGTGCCAGCAGTTACCGGGGGGCCCAGCATTTT. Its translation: CASSYRGAQHF.

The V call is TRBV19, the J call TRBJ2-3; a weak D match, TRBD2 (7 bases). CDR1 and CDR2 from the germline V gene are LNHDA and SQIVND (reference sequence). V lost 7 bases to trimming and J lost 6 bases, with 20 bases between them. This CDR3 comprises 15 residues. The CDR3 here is CASKGGNLGGDTQYF. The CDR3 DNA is TGTGCCAGTAAGGGGGGTAATTTGGGAGGGGATACGCAGTATTTT.

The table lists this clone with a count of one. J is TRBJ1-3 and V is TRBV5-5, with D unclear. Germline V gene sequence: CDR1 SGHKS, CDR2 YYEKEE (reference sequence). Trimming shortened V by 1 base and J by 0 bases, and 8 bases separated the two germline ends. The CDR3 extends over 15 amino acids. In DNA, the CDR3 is TGTGCCAGCAGCTTGTTGCAGAGCTCTGGAAACACCATATATTTT. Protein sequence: CASSLLQSSGNTIYF.

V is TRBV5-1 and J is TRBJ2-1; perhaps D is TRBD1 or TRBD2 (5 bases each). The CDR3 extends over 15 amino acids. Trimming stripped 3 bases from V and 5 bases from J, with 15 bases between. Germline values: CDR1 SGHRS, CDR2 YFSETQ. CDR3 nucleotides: TGCGCCAGCAGCTCCGAGGCCGGGACCCACAATGAGCAGTTCTTC. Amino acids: CASSSEAGTHNEQFF.

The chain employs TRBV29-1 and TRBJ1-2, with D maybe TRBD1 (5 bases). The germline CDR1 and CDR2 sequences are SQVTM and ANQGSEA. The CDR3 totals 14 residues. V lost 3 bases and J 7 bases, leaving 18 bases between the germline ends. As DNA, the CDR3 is TGCAGCGTTGATCCGAGATTCAGGGAGAGTGGCTACACCTTC. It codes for CSVDPRFRESGYTF.

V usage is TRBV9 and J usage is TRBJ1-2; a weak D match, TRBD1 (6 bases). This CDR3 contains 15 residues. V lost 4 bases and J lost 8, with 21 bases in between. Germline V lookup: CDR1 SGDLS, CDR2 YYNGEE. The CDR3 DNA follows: TGTGCCAGCAGCCTCCCCTCGAGGGGGGCCGGAGGCTACACCTTC. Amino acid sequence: CASSLPSRGAGGYTF.

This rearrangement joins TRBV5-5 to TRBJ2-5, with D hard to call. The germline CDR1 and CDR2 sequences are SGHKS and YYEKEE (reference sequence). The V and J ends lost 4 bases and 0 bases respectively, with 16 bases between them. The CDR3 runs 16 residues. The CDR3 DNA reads TGTGCCAGCAGCCTTGAGAGATTTGTCGACCAAGAGACCCAGTACTTC. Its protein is CASSLERFVDQETQYF.

CDR3 protein: CASSEAQGESPLHF. The DNA for the CDR3 is TGTGCCAGCAGTGAAGCACAGGGAGAGTCACCCCTCCACTTT. V gene TRBV6-1 combines with J gene TRBJ1-6; possible D gene TRBD1, 6 bases. The CDR3 runs to 14 residues. V was clipped by 0 bases and J by 10 bases, with 10 bases between them. The germline gives CDR1 MNHNS, CDR2 SASEGT.

The CDR3 is CASSPINSPLHF. The CDR3 DNA reads TGTGCCAGCAGCCCCATAAATTCACCCCTCCACTTT. The rearrangement joins TRBV11-2 to TRBJ1-6, with D unresolved. Germline CDR1 reads SGHAT; CDR2 reads FQNNGV. This CDR3 comprises 12 residues. V lost 5 bases, J lost 7 bases, and 6 bases lay in between.

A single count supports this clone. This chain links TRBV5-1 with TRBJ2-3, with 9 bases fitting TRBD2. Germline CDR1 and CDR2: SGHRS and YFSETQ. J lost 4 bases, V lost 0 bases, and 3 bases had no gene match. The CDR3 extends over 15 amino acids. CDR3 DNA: TGCGCCAGCAGCTTGGGACTAGCGGAACCAGATACGCAGTATTTT. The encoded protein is CASSLGLAEPDTQYF.

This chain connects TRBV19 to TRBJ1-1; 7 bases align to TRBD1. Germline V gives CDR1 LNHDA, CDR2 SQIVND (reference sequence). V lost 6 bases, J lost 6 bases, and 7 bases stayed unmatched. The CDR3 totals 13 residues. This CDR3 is CASSRDRTAEAFF. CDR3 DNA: TGTGCCAGTAGCCGGGACAGAACTGCTGAAGCTTTCTTT.

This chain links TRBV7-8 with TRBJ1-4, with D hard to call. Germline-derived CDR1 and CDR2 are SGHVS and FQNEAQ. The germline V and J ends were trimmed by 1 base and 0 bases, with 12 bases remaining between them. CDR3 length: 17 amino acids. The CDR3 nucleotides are TGTGCCAGCAGCTTAGGGTTGTGGACGTCAACTAATGAAAAACTGTTTTTT. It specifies CASSLGLWTSTNEKLFF.

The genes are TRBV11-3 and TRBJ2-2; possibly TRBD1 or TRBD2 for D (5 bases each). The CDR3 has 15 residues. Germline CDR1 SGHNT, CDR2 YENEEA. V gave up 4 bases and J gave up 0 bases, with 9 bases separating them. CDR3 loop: CASSSGTANTGELFF. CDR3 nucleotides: TGTGCCAGCAGCTCAGGGACGGCGAACACCGGGGAGCTGTTTTTT.

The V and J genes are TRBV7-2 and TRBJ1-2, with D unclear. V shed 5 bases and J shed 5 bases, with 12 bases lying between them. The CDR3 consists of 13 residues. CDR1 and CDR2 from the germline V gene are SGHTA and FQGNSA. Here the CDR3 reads CASSPSLGYGYTF. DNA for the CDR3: TGTGCCAGCAGCCCTTCTCTGGGGTATGGCTACACCTTC.

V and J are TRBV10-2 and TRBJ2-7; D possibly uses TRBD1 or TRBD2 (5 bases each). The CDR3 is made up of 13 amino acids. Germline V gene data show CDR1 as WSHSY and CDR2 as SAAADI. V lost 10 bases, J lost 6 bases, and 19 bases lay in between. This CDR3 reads CATQRTERGEQYV. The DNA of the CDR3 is TGCGCCACCCAAAGGACGGAGAGGGGCGAGCAGTACGTC.

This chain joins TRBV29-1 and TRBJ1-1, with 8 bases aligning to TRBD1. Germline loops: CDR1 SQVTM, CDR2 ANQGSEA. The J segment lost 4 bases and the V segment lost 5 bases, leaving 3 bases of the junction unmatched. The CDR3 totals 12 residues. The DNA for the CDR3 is TGCAGCGTTCCCACAGGGGGCACTGAAGCTTTCTTT. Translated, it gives CSVPTGGTEAFF.

The DNA for the CDR3 is TGTGCCAGCAGTTGGAGGGGCAGGGGTGCACAAGAGACCCAGTACTTC. It encodes CASSWRGRGAQETQYF. The gene calls are TRBV7-9 and TRBJ2-5; possibly TRBD1 or TRBD2 for D (6 bases each). The CDR3 runs 16 residues. CDR1 SEHNR and CDR2 FQNEAQ come from the germline V gene (reference sequence). V shed 6 bases and J shed 2 bases, with 19 bases lying between them.

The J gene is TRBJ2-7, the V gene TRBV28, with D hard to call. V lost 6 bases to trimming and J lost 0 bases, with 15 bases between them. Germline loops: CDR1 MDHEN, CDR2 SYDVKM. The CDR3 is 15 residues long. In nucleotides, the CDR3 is TGTGCCAGCAGCAACTCCGGGTCTAGCTCCTACGAGCAGTACTTC. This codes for CASSNSGSSSYEQYF.

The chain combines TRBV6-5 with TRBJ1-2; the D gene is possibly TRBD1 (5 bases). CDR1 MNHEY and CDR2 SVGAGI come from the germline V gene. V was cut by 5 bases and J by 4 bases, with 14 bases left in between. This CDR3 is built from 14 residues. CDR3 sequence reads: CASSPDGGGYGYTF. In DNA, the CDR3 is TGTGCCAGCAGTCCCGACGGGGGTGGCTATGGCTACACCTTC.

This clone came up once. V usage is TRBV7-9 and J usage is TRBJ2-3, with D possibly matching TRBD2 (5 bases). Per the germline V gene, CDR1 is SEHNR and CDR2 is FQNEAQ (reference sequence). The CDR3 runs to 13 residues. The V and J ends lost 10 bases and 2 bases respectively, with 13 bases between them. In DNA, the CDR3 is TGTGCCACCAAAGGCGGACTCACAGATACGCAGTATTTT. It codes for CATKGGLTDTQYF. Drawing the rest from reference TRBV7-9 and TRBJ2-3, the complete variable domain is DTGVSQNPRHKITKRGQNVTFRCDPISEHNRLYWYRQTLGQGPEFLTYFQNEAQLEKSRLLSDRFSAERPKGSFSTLEIQRTEQGDSAMYLCATKGGLTDTQYFGPGTRLTVL.

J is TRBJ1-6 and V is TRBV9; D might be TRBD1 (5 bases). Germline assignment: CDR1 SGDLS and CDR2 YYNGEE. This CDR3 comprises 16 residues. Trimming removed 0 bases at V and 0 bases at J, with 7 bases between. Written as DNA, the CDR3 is TGTGCCAGCAGCGTAGGACAGACCTCCTATAATTCACCCCTCCACTTT. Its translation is CASSVGQTSYNSPLHF.

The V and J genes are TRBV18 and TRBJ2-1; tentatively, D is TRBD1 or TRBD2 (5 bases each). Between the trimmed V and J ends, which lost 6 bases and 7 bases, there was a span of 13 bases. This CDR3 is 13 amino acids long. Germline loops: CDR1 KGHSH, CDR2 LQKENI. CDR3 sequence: CASSGDQENEQFF. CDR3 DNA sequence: TGTGCCAGCTCGGGGGATCAGGAGAATGAGCAGTTCTTC.

The CDR3 spells CASSPHRDDSYEQYV. The CDR3 DNA follows: TGTGCCAGCAGTCCCCACAGGGACGATTCCTACGAGCAGTACGTC. The V call is TRBV6-5, the J call TRBJ2-7; tentative D call: TRBD1 (6 bases). Trimming took 5 bases from V and 1 from J, leaving 15 bases between them. Germline V CDR1 and CDR2: MNHEY, SVGAGI. This CDR3 is built from 15 residues.